This T cell receptor (beta chain) was recovered during a study of identifying expanded T cells in peripheral blood. Study-level points and caveats: Differentially abundant clones: around 1.2 between replicates, 16.4 at around 14 days, 19 to 20 at four. Variance in clone template counts between approximately 2-week samples significantly increased with total template count across all healthy donors.

Assay used: immunoSEQ multiplex PCR; TCRdb lists only in-frame clones, some missing. The data show roughly 78,000 clones, under 90% seen once. No infections or other immune events were documented during collection. Germline CDR1 reads SGHDN; CDR2 reads FVKESK. The CDR3 extends over 14 amino acids. V lost 0 bases and J 4 bases, leaving 9 bases between the germline ends. A note on this clone: Its antigen is currently unknown.

The source material was blood. The receptor's source is a person aged 18 to 70 in good health. V and J are TRBV14 and TRBJ1-2; possibly TRBD1 for D (5 bases). Here the CDR3 DNA reads TGTGCCAGCAGCCAAGATCGGGACGCCTATGGCTACACCTTC. It encodes CASSQDRDAYGYTF.